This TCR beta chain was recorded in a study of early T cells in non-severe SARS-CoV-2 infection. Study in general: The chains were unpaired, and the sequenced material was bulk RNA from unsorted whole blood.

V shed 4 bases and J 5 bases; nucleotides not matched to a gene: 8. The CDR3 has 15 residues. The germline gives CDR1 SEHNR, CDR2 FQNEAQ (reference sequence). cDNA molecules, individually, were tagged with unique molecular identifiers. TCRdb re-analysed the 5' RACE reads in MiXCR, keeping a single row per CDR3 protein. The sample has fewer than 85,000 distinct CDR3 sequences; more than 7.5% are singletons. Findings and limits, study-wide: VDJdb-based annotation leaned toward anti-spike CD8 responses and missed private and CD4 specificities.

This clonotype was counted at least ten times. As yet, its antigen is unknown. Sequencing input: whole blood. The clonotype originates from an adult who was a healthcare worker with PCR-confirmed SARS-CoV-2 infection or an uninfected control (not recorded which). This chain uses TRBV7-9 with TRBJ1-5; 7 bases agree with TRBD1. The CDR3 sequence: CASSSDREEDQPQHF. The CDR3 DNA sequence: TGTGCCAGCAGCTCCGACAGGGAAGAGGATCAGCCCCAGCATTTT.